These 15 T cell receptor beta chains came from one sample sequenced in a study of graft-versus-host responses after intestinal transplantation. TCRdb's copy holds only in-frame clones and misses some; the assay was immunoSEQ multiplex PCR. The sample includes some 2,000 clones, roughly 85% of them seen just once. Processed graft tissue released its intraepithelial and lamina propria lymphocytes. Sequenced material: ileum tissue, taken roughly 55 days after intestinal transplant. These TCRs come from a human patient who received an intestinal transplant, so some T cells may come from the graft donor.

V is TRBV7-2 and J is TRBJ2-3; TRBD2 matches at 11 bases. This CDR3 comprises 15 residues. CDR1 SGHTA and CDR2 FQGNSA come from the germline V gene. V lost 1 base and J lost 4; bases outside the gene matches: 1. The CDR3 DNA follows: TGTGCCAGCAGCTTAGTTAGCGGGGGGGCAGATACGCAGTATTTT. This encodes CASSLVSGGADTQYF.

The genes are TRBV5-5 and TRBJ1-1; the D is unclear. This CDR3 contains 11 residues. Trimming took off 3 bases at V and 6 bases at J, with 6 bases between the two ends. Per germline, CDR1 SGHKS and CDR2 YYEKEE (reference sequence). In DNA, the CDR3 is TGTGCCAGCAGCTGGAGGTCTGAAGCTTTCTTT. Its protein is CASSWRSEAFF.

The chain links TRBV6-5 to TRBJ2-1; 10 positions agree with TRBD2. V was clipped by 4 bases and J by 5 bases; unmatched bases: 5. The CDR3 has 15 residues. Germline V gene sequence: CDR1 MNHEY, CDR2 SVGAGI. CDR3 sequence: CASSFSGGPNNEQFF. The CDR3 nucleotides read TGTGCCAGCAGTTTTAGCGGGGGGCCAAACAATGAGCAGTTCTTC.

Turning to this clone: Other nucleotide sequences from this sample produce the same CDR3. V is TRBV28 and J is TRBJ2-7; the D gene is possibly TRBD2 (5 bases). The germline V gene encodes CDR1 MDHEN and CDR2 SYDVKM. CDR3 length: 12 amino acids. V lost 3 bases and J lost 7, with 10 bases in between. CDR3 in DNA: TGTGCCAGCAGTTTCGGGGTAGGAGAGCAGTACTTC. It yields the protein CASSFGVGEQYF.

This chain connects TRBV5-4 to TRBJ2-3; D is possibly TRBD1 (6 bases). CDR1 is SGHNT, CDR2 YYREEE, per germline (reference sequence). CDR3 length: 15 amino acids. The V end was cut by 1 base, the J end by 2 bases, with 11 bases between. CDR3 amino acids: CASSLNDRITDTQYF. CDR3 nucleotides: TGTGCCAGCAGCTTGAACGACAGGATCACAGATACGCAGTATTTT.

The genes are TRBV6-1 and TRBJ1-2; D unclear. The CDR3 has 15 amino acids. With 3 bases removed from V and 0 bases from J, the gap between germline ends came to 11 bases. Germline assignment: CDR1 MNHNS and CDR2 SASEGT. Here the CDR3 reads CASSDRVAANYGYTF. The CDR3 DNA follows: TGTGCCAGCAGTGACCGGGTCGCGGCTAACTATGGCTACACCTTC.

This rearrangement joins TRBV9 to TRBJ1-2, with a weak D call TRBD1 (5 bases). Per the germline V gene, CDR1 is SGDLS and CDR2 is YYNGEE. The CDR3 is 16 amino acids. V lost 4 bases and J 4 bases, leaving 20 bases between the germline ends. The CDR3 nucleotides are TGTGCCAGCAGCACGGAGGGAGGGCCCGGGGGCTATGGCTACACCTTC. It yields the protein CASSTEGGPGGYGYTF.

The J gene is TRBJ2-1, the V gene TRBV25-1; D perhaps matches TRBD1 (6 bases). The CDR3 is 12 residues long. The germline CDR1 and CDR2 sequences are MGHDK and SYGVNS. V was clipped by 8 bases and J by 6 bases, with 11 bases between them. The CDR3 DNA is TGTGCCAGCCAAGGGGGTGGCAATGAGCAGTTCTTC. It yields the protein CASQGGGNEQFF.

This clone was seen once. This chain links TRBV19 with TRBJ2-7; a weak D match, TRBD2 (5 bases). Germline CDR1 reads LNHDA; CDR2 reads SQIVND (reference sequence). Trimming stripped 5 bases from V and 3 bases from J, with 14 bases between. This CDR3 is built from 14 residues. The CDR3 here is CASSPVGGGYEQYF. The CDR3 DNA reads TGTGCCAGTAGTCCGGTCGGAGGCGGCTACGAGCAGTACTTC.

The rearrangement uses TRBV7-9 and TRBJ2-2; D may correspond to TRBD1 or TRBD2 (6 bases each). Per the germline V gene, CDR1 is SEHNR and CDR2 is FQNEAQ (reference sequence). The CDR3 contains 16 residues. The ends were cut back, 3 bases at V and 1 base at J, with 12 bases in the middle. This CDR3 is CASSFRGLGNTGELFF. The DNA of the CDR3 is TGTGCCAGCAGCTTCCGGGGGCTTGGGAACACCGGGGAGCTGTTTTTT.

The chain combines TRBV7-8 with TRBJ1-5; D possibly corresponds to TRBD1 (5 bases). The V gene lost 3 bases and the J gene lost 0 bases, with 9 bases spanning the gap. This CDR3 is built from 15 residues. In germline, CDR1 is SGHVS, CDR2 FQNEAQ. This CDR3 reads CASSLGLRSNQPQHF. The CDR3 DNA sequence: TGTGCCAGCAGCTTGGGACTCCGTAGCAATCAGCCCCAGCATTTT.

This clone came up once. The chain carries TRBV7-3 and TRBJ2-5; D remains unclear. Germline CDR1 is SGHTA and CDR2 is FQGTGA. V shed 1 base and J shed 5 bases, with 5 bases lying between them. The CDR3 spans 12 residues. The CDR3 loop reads CASSLIGETQYF. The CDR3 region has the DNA TGTGCCAGCAGCTTAATCGGGGAGACCCAGTACTTC. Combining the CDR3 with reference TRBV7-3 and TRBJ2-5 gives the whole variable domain GAGVSQTPSNKVTEKGKYVELRCDPISGHTALYWYRQSLGQGPEFLIYFQGTGAADDSGLPNDRFFAVRPEGSVSTLKIQRTERGDSAVYLCASSLIGETQYFGPGTRLLVL.

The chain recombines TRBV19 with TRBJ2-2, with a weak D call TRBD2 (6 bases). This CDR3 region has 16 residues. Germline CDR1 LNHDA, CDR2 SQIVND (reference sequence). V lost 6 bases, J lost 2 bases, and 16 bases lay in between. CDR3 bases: TGTGCCAGTAGGGAGGGTACAGGAGCTAACACCGGGGAGCTGTTTTTT. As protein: CASREGTGANTGELFF.

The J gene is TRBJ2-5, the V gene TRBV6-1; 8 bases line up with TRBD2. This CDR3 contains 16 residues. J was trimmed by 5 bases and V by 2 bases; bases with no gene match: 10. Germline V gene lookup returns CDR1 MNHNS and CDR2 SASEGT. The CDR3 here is CASSELTGGVRETQYF. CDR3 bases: TGTGCCAGCAGTGAACTCACCGGGGGGGTCAGGGAGACCCAGTACTTC.

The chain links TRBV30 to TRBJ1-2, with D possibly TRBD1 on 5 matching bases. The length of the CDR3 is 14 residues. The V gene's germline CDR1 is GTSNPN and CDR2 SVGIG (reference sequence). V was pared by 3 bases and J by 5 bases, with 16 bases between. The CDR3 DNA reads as TGTGCCTGGAGGGCACGGCAGGGAAATTATGGCTACACCTTC. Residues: CAWRARQGNYGYTF.